Below, 18 T cell receptor beta chains from the same sample are listed, as sequenced in a study of monozygotic twins with inflammatory bowel disease. TCRdb reprocessed the 5' RACE reads and reports one entry per CDR3 protein, with no DNA. This table lists a few hundred thousand distinct CDR3 sequences. The sequencing input was blood. The source is a human donor with ulcerative colitis or Crohn's disease, or a healthy co-twin of an affected twin (not recorded which).

The CDR3 sequence is CASSQGGDSNQPQHF. The V and J genes are TRBV4-1 and TRBJ1-5. CDR3 length: 15 residues. The V gene's germline CDR1 is MGHRA and CDR2 YSYEKL.

The V call is TRBV5-1, the J call TRBJ1-1; TCRdb picks TRBD1, but there is no DNA to check that call. This CDR3 region has 13 residues. CDR1 and CDR2 (germline): SGHRS, YFSETQ. This CDR3 reads CASSLGQGVEAFF.

The chain uses TRBV7-2 and TRBJ2-5; TCRdb proposes TRBD1, but this gene call is untestable without DNA. Germline CDR1 reads SGHTA; CDR2 reads FQGNSA. The CDR3 has 15 residues. The CDR3 sequence: CASSSLVGVRETQYF.

CDR3 in amino acids: CASSLELAGGIADTQYF. The chain uses TRBV7-2 and TRBJ2-3; lacking DNA, the TRBD2 call made by TCRdb goes unchecked. The CDR3 extends over 17 amino acids. CDR1 and CDR2 (germline): SGHTA, FQGNSA.

V usage is TRBV5-1 and J usage is TRBJ1-4; TCRdb proposes TRBD1, but this gene call is untestable without DNA. From germline, CDR1 is SGHRS and CDR2 YFSETQ. The CDR3 spans 18 residues. CDR3 loop: CASSPNRDSLSTNEKLFF.

The genes are TRBV7-2 and TRBJ1-5; TCRdb picks TRBD1, but there is no DNA to check that call. The length of the CDR3 is 17 residues. The germline V gene encodes CDR1 SGHTA and CDR2 FQGNSA. This CDR3 reads CASSSGGGLYSNQPQHF.

The V call is TRBV20-1, the J call TRBJ2-3; TCRdb picks TRBD2, but there is no DNA to check that call. This CDR3 spans 16 amino acids. Per the germline V gene, CDR1 is DFQATT and CDR2 is SNEGSKA (reference sequence). The CDR3 region is CSATVTSGGAGDTQYF.

This chain connects TRBV7-9 to TRBJ2-7. The CDR3 extends over 14 amino acids. CDR1 and CDR2 (germline): SEHNR, FQNEAQ (reference sequence). The CDR3 protein is CASSLRGASYEQYF. Filled out from reference TRBV7-9 and TRBJ2-7, the complete variable domain reads DTGVSQNPRHKITKRGQNVTFRCDPISEHNRLYWYRQTLGQGPEFLTYFQNEAQLEKSRLLSDRFSAERPKGSFSTLEIQRTEQGDSAMYLCASSLRGASYEQYFGPGTRLTVT.

This sequence joins TRBV6-4 and TRBJ2-3; TCRdb indicates TRBD2, and absent DNA this call remains unverified. Germline V CDR1 and CDR2: MRHNA, SNTAGT. There are 15 residues in the CDR3. The CDR3 sequence is CASSGSGGGTDTQYF.

The chain is built from TRBV1 and TRBJ1-5; TCRdb's assignment of TRBD1 cannot be checked, as there is no DNA. TRBV1 is a documented pseudogene. The CDR3 sequence is 16 residues long. CDR3: CTSSKRQDPSNHPQHF.

This sequence joins TRBV5-1 and TRBJ2-3; the TCRdb call, TRBD1, lacks DNA for checking. This CDR3 is 15 amino acids long. Germline CDR1 reads SGHRS; CDR2 reads YFSETQ. The chain's CDR3 is CASSLEGASTDTQYF.

The chain has TRBV27 and TRBJ2-5; TCRdb's assignment of TRBD1 cannot be checked, as there is no DNA. The CDR3 is 15 amino acids. The germline V gene encodes CDR1 MNHEY and CDR2 SMNVEV (reference sequence). This CDR3 is CASRGGDSLGETQYF.

This chain connects TRBV7-3 to TRBJ2-4; TCRdb returns TRBD1, unconfirmable since there is no DNA. The CDR3 is 15 amino acids. Germline-derived CDR1 and CDR2 are SGHTA and FQGTGA. This CDR3 is CASSLEGGNKNIQYF.

The chain joins TRBV7-2 to TRBJ2-1; the D gene TCRdb calls, TRBD1, cannot be checked with no DNA. Germline V lookup: CDR1 SGHTA, CDR2 FQGNSA. This CDR3 region has 16 residues. CDR3 amino acids: CASSPQRGGFNNEQFF.

The gene calls are TRBV12-3 or TRBV12-4 and TRBJ2-1; lacking DNA, the TRBD2 call made by TCRdb goes unchecked. This CDR3 contains 17 residues. The CDR3 here is CASSYPSAPSSYNEQFF.

The chain is built from TRBV7-3 and TRBJ1-6. CDR1 and CDR2 from the germline V gene are SGHTA and FQGTGA. The CDR3 is 15 residues long. The CDR3 here is CASSSTGGDNSPLHF.

The chain recombines TRBV6-5 with TRBJ2-7; TCRdb picks TRBD1, but there is no DNA to check that call. From germline, CDR1 is MNHEY and CDR2 SVGAGI. CDR3 size: 16 residues. CDR3 protein: CASSHTTSGAAYEQYF.

This chain joins TRBV4-2 and TRBJ1-2. The CDR3 length is 14 residues. Germline assignment: CDR1 LGHNA and CDR2 YNFKEQ. The CDR3 reads CASSNLGRDYGYTF.